A selection of T cell receptor beta chains follows, all from one sample in a study of T cells after posttransplantation cyclophosphamide. Measured with immunoSEQ multiplex PCR; TCRdb has only the in-frame clones, and not every one. This sample has tens of thousands of clones; around 83% occur once, and the top ten carry approximately 3%. The sequenced sample consisted of PBMCs. The origin of the receptors is a man aged 25-40 years with a blood cancer, CMV-positive, and with a related stem cell donor. Both conserved end residues are part of each CDR3. Fields, in order: J gene, V gene, clone size, D gene, CDR3 protein, CDR3 DNA. A D gene is named only where the DNA matches it firmly. The size field is filled for only some rows; it gives once, few, many or a size class.

j_gene: TRBJ2-1
v_gene: TRBV5-4
abundance: .
d_gene: .
CDR3aa: CASSSAGSRRDEQFF
CDR3nt: TGTGCCAGCAGCTCGGCGGGGAGTCGAAGGGATGAGCAGTTCTTC

j_gene: TRBJ2-3
v_gene: TRBV9
abundance: .
d_gene: .
CDR3aa: CASSVTGTRNTDTQYF
CDR3nt: TGTGCCAGCAGCGTAACCGGGACAAGAAACACAGATACGCAGTATTTT

j_gene: TRBJ2-1
v_gene: TRBV7-9
abundance: .
d_gene: .
CDR3aa: CASSLPNHNEQFF
CDR3nt: TGTGCCAGCAGCTTACCTAACCACAATGAGCAGTTCTTC

j_gene: TRBJ2-1
v_gene: TRBV7-9
abundance: once
d_gene: .
CDR3aa: CASSLQGNEQFF
CDR3nt: TGTGCCAGCAGCTTGCAGGGCAATGAGCAGTTCTTC

j_gene: TRBJ1-4
v_gene: TRBV5-1
abundance: .
d_gene: TRBD1
CDR3aa: CASSRTGLREKLFF
CDR3nt: TGCGCCAGCAGCCGGACAGGGTTGCGTGAAAAACTGTTTTTT

j_gene: TRBJ2-1
v_gene: TRBV5-1
abundance: .
d_gene: .
CDR3aa: CASSFGGGDEQFF
CDR3nt: TGCGCCAGCAGCTTTGGAGGGGGCGATGAGCAGTTCTTC

j_gene: TRBJ1-2
v_gene: TRBV28
abundance: .
d_gene: TRBD1
CDR3aa: CASSSGQGEWDGYTF
CDR3nt: TGTGCCAGCAGTTCCGGACAGGGGGAATGGGATGGCTACACCTTC

j_gene: TRBJ2-1
v_gene: TRBV28
abundance: .
d_gene: TRBD2
CDR3aa: CASSLGGRADEQFF
CDR3nt: TGTGCCAGCAGTTTGGGCGGGAGGGCCGATGAGCAGTTCTTC

j_gene: TRBJ2-1
v_gene: TRBV7-9
abundance: .
d_gene: TRBD2
CDR3aa: CASSARTSGSYEQFF
CDR3nt: TGTGCCAGCAGCGCCCGGACTAGCGGGAGCTATGAGCAGTTCTTC

j_gene: TRBJ2-2
v_gene: TRBV7-2
abundance: .
d_gene: TRBD2
CDR3aa: CASSGTSGRNTGELFF
CDR3nt: TGTGCCAGCAGCGGGACTAGCGGGAGGAACACCGGGGAGCTGTTTTTT

j_gene: TRBJ2-2
v_gene: TRBV30
abundance: .
d_gene: TRBD2
CDR3aa: CAWTRGGDTGELFF
CDR3nt: TGTGCCTGGACACGGGGAGGGGACACCGGGGAGCTGTTTTTT

j_gene: TRBJ1-1
v_gene: TRBV7-3
abundance: .
d_gene: .
CDR3aa: CASSLTPNTEAFF
CDR3nt: TGTGCCAGCAGCTTAACTCCTAACACTGAAGCTTTCTTT

j_gene: TRBJ2-1
v_gene: TRBV5-1
abundance: .
d_gene: .
CDR3aa: CASSLALNEQFF
CDR3nt: TGCGCCAGCAGCTTGGCCCTTAATGAGCAGTTCTTC

j_gene: TRBJ2-5
v_gene: TRBV19
abundance: .
d_gene: .
CDR3aa: CASRTGHGNPVATQYF
CDR3nt: TGTGCCAGTAGGACGGGACACGGGAACCCCGTTGCGACCCAGTACTTC

j_gene: TRBJ2-3
v_gene: TRBV9
abundance: few
d_gene: TRBD1
CDR3aa: CASSVATGQNTDTQYF
CDR3nt: TGTGCCAGCAGCGTAGCTACGGGACAGAACACAGATACGCAGTATTTT

j_gene: TRBJ2-1
v_gene: TRBV27
abundance: .
d_gene: TRBD2
CDR3aa: CASSPRTSGFYNEQFF
CDR3nt: TGTGCCAGCAGTCCCCGGACTAGCGGATTTTACAATGAGCAGTTCTTC

j_gene: TRBJ1-2
v_gene: TRBV28
abundance: .
d_gene: .
CDR3aa: CASSYQGNYGYTF
CDR3nt: TGTGCCAGCAGTTATCAGGGTAACTATGGCTACACCTTC